The rows below give T cell receptor beta chains drawn from one sample of a study of T cell responses to AZD1222 COVID-19 vaccine. TCRdb's table, derived via immunoSEQ multiplex PCR, lists solely in-frame clones and lacks some. The sample yields 100,000 to 150,000 clones, about nine tenths seen once. Sequences were derived from peripheral blood, sampled on day 0 of AZD1222 vaccination. These receptors all come from an adult in good health. The CDR3 runs from the conserved cysteine through the conserved F or W. Clone size is stated in some rows and not others, as once, few, many or a class when expanded.

>TRBJ2-4|.|TRBV6-1
CASSESGGAGAKNIQYF
>TRBJ1-2|.|TRBV6-5
CASTGGSDNYGYTF
>TRBJ2-3|.|TRBV2
CASNPTGAHPDTQYF
>TRBJ1-5|.|TRBV7-9
CASSFARTEGNQPQHF
>TRBJ2-5|.|TRBV18
CASSPGTEETQYF
>TRBJ1-2|.|TRBV6-2/TRBV6-3
CASSYRARTQFNYGYTF
>TRBJ2-1|.|TRBV7-8
CASSLRRLAGGLDEQFF
>TRBJ1-2|.|TRBV5-1
CASSLGASYGYTF
>TRBJ2-2|.|TRBV3-1/TRBV3-2
CASSHPPWGPGEGAGELFF
>TRBJ1-1|.|TRBV5-1
CASSLEYSAPWGAFF
>TRBJ1-1|.|TRBV25-1
CASSGPNVDLNTEAFF
>TRBJ2-5|once|TRBV12-3/TRBV12-4
CASSLRETQYF
>TRBJ2-3|.|TRBV7-9
CASSPGVNTDTQYF
>TRBJ1-1|once|TRBV5-1
CASSIQGMGPEAFF
>TRBJ2-1|.|TRBV7-9
CASSLDLNVFGGNNEQFF
>TRBJ1-1|.|TRBV19
CASTGGRTEAFF
>TRBJ1-6|.|TRBV3-1/TRBV3-2
CASSPYRGGSPLHF
>TRBJ1-3|.|TRBV7-9
CASSAKNRVSGNTIYF
>TRBJ1-2|.|TRBV19
CASSAGASNYGYTF
>TRBJ1-4|.|TRBV30
CAWSGQKLFF
>TRBJ1-1|.|TRBV6-6
CASSPTPAAAFF
>TRBJ2-7|few|TRBV27
CASSLNWGSPWYF
>TRBJ2-3|.|TRBV6-5
CASSYGAGSTDTQYF
>TRBJ1-5|.|TRBV6-1
CASSGLASNQPQHF
>TRBJ1-2|once|TRBV2
CASSENFQGNYGYTF
>TRBJ1-2|once|TRBV5-4
CASSLVGGDYGYTF
>TRBJ1-6|.|TRBV2
CAVHRGRNSPLHF
>TRBJ1-2|.|TRBV6-6
CASSPTTYGYTF
>TRBJ2-5|.|TRBV7-9
CASSPQDVTNVETQYF
>TRBJ1-2|.|TRBV7-9
CASSPQGAWSLGYTF
>TRBJ1-2|.|TRBV10-3
CAISEGGYGYTF
>TRBJ1-5|.|TRBV19
CATHDRDGNQPQHF
>TRBJ1-2|.|TRBV4-3
CASSQKARAYGYTF
>TRBJ2-2|.|TRBV19
CASSMQRNTGELFF
>TRBJ1-2|.|TRBV11-2
CASSLEQGFGYTF
>TRBJ1-1|.|TRBV2
CASSEITGGAVIRAFF
>TRBJ1-1|.|TRBV9
CASSARGGSVAEAFF
>TRBJ2-1|few|TRBV4-3
CASSQELSAGSNEQFF
>TRBJ2-2|.|TRBV27
CASSLQYKWYPGELFF
>TRBJ2-1|once|TRBV7-8
CASSSNRGNEQFF
>TRBJ2-2|.|TRBV27
CASSLSGGDTGELFF
>TRBJ2-2|.|TRBV6-5
CATGTSGIGELFF
>TRBJ1-1|.|TRBV18
CASSPPEEVVRPFF
>TRBJ1-1|.|TRBV7-6
CASSLQGNTEAFF
>TRBJ1-1|once|TRBV30
CAWSVREGTEAFF
>TRBJ1-2|.|TRBV7-9
CASSLGDSYYGYTF
>TRBJ2-2|.|TRBV12-5
CASGLGEYTGELFF
>TRBJ1-1|.|TRBV3-1/TRBV3-2
CASSQDRGGYTEAFF
>TRBJ2-5|.|TRBV15
CATSSGDSGETQYF
>TRBJ1-1|.|TRBV13
CASSLGRGGTEAFF